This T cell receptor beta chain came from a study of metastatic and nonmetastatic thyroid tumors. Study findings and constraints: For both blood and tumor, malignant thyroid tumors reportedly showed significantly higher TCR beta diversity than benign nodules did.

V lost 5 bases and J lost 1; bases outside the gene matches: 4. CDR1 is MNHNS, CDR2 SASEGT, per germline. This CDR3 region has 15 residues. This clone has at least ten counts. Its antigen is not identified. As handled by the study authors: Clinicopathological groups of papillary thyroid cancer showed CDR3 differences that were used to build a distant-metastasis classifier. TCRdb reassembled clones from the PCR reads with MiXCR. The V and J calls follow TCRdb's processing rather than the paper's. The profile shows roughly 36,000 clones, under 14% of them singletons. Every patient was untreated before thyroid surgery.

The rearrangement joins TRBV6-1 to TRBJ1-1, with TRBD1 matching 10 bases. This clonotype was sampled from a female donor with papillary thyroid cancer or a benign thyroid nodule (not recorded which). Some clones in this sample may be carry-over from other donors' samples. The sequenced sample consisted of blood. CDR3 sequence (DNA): TGTGCCAGCAGTTTAAGGACAGGGGGGAACACTGAAGCTTTCTTT. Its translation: CASSLRTGGNTEAFF.